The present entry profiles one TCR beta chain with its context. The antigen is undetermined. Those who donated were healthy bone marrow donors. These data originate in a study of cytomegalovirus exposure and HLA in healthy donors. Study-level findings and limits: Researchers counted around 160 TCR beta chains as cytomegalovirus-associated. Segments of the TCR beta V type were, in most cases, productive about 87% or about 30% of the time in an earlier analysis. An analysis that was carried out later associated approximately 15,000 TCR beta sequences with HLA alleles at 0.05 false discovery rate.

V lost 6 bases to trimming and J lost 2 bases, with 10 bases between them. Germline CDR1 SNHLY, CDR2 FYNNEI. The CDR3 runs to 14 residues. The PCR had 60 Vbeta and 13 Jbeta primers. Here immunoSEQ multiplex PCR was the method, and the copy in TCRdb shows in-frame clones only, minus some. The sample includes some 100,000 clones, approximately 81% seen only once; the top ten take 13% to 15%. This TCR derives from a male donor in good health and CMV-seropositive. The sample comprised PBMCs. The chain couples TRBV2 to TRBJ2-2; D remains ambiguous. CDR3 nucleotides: TGTGCCAGCAGGGCCGGGTTAAACACCGGGGAGCTGTTTTTT. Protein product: CASRAGLNTGELFF.